This paragraph reports one T cell receptor (beta chain). The entry originates in a study of blood T cell repertoires in COVID-19. The overall study: Both acute and convalescent COVID-19 samples were obtained from the United States, Italy and Spain. Sample material is recorded as cDNA or gDNA derived from T cells, B-cell-depleted T cells, or PBMCs.

Original data processing: Estimation of nucleated cell counts relied on the amplification of reference gene primers. The assay was immunoSEQ multiplex PCR, and TCRdb's table has in-frame clones only and misses some. V and J calls and clone size follow that table, whereas D and trimming were derived from the DNA. The sample yields about 120,000 clones, around 87% seen once. Germline V lookup: CDR1 KGHSH, CDR2 LQKENI. This CDR3 has 13 residues. Trimming removed 3 bases at V and 2 bases at J, with 8 bases between. The receptor was derived from a woman aged 45 to 65 with acute or convalescent COVID-19. This chain links TRBV18 with TRBJ2-7, with D perhaps matching TRBD1 (5 bases). Sequencing used peripheral blood. The CDR3 here is CASSPRQTYEQYF. For the CDR3, the DNA is TGTGCCAGCTCACCTAGACAGACCTACGAGCAGTACTTC.